The 3 T cell receptor beta chains reported below all come from one sample, sequenced in a study of tumor and adjacent non-tumor tissue in lung cancer. No cell sorting was done before RNA was extracted from the tissue. Distant lung tissue was collected more than 3 cm away from the tumor edge. A modified ARM-PCR protocol with three rounds of nested PCR amplified TCRbeta. TCRdb reprocessed the multiplex PCR reads via MiXCR and lists one record per CDR3 protein. The sample shows approximately 82,000 distinct CDR3 sequences, about 80% of them seen only once. The sample taken for sequencing was distant non-tumor lung tissue. These receptors all come from a man in his 70s with non-small cell lung cancer.

This clonotype was recorded many times. The gene calls are TRBV6-6 and TRBJ2-1; TRBD2 aligns across 11 bases. J gave up 7 bases and V 6 bases, and 5 bases lay outside the gene matches. Germline CDR1 MNHNY, CDR2 SVGAGI (reference sequence). The CDR3 spans 14 residues. In nucleotides, the CDR3 is TGTGCCAGCAGCTCCACTAGCGGGAGTAATGAGCAGTTCTTC. It yields the protein CASSSTSGSNEQFF.

The chain carries TRBV11-3 and TRBJ2-7, with TRBD2 as a possible D gene (6 bases). Between the trimmed V and J ends, which lost 7 bases and 6 bases, there was a span of 22 bases. Germline loops: CDR1 SGHNT, CDR2 YENEEA. The length of the CDR3 is 15 residues. In DNA, the CDR3 is TGTGCCAGCAACGCCGGGACTTCGACACGAGGCGAGCAGTACTTC. Residues: CASNAGTSTRGEQYF.

Details on this clonotype: The CDR3 ends on some other residue instead of the conserved phenylalanine or tryptophan, so this is likely a read error. This chain uses TRBV4-1 with TRBJ2-1; the D gene is possibly TRBD1 (6 bases). The CDR3 is 14 amino acids. Germline CDR1 is MGHRA and CDR2 is YSYEKL. This CDR3 is CASSQVGEGVEQFS. The CDR3 DNA follows: TGCGCCAGTAGCCAAGTGGGCGAGGGGGTTGAGCAGTTCTCC.